What follows describes a single TCR beta chain. Clones were read by immunoSEQ multiplex PCR, and TCRdb kept only the in-frame ones, dropping some. This table has roughly 230,000 clones, about nine tenths appearing once. The CDR3 contains 16 residues. Per the germline V gene, CDR1 is MGHRA and CDR2 is YSYEKL. Trimming removed 2 bases from V and 0 bases from J; junction bases left unmatched: 3. This sample is part of a study of blood T cell repertoires in COVID-19. Study-level information: T cells, B-cell-depleted T cells, or PBMCs supplied cDNA or gDNA.

The chain couples TRBV4-1 to TRBJ2-2; 7 nucleotides line up with TRBD2. The sample was peripheral blood. The receptor was isolated from a man aged 30 to 39 with COVID-19, enrolled during active disease. CDR3 residues: CASSQLAGANTGELFF. The CDR3 DNA reads TGCGCCAGCAGCCAACTCGCGGGGGCGAACACCGGGGAGCTGTTTTTT.